This TCR beta chain is drawn from a study of T cell changes during pregnancy in multiple sclerosis. The table came from immunoSEQ multiplex PCR; TCRdb's copy has only in-frame clones and leaves some out. Altogether tens of thousands of clones are present, 94% being singletons, with the ten largest covering 0.13% to 0.15%. V lost 5 bases and J 2 bases, leaving 15 bases between the germline ends. The germline V gene has CDR1 KGHSH and CDR2 LQKENI. The CDR3 has 15 amino acids. The clonotype originates from a female donor with multiple sclerosis, enrolled in a pregnancy study. The source was CD4+ T cells from peripheral blood mononuclear cells, collected after pregnancy. The chain links TRBV18 to TRBJ2-5; perhaps TRBD1 as D (6 bases). The CDR3 nucleotides read TGTGCCAGCTCAACGTCAGGGGCCAGACAAGAGACCCAGTACTTC. This encodes CASSTSGARQETQYF.